Listed below are T cell receptor beta chains from one sample, sequenced in a study of long-term antiretroviral therapy in people with HIV. Data came from immunoSEQ multiplex PCR; TCRdb stores just in-frame clones and leaves some out. The table lists more than 35,000 clones, about 95% of them singletons, with less than 3.5% in the top ten. Sequences were derived from unsorted PBMCs, sampled 3.7 years after starting antiretroviral therapy. Every receptor here comes from a woman aged 45-59 years with HIV. Each CDR3 is given with its conserved first and last residue. A D gene is named only where the DNA matches it firmly. Where a row states a size, it is once, few, many or the class of an expanded clone; other rows omit it.

j_call,clone_size,v_call,d_call,cdr3_nt,cdr3_aa
TRBJ2-7,NA,TRBV7-9,NA,TGTGCCAGCAGCCTCTCGGTGGGGGACACCTACGAGCAGTACTTC,CASSLSVGDTYEQYF
TRBJ2-2,NA,TRBV2,NA,TGTGCCAGCAGTGAAACCCAGGCCGGGGAGCTGTTTTTT,CASSETQAGELFF
TRBJ2-3,NA,TRBV7-9,NA,TGTGCCAGCAGCTTAACATCCCCAGATACGCAGTATTTT,CASSLTSPDTQYF
TRBJ2-2,NA,TRBV6-5,NA,TGTGCCACCCTTAGACAAGGGTGGGACACCGGGGAGCTGTTTTTT,CATLRQGWDTGELFF
TRBJ1-3,NA,TRBV29-1,NA,TGCAGCGTTGCGAACCCGGAGTGGGAAAACACCATATATTTT,CSVANPEWENTIYF
TRBJ1-2,NA,TRBV6-1,NA,TGTGCCAGCAGTGAAATCGGCAGGGGCTACACCTTC,CASSEIGRGYTF
TRBJ1-1,NA,TRBV5-4,NA,TGTGCCAGCAGCTTGGGACGGGGGAACACTGAAGCTTTCTTT,CASSLGRGNTEAFF
TRBJ2-2,NA,TRBV27,NA,TGTGCCAGCAGTTCGGACGGGGGCCGCACCGGGGAGCTGTTTTTT,CASSSDGGRTGELFF
TRBJ2-7,once,TRBV27,NA,NA,CASSSSSGGNSYEQYF
TRBJ1-2,NA,TRBV6-5,NA,TGTGCCAGCAGTTACAGGGGCACAGCTAACTATGGCTACACCTTC,CASSYRGTANYGYTF
TRBJ2-1,NA,TRBV10-3,TRBD1,TGTGCCATCAGCCCCCGGACAGGGCGGACTTACAATGAGCAGTTCTTC,CAISPRTGRTYNEQFF